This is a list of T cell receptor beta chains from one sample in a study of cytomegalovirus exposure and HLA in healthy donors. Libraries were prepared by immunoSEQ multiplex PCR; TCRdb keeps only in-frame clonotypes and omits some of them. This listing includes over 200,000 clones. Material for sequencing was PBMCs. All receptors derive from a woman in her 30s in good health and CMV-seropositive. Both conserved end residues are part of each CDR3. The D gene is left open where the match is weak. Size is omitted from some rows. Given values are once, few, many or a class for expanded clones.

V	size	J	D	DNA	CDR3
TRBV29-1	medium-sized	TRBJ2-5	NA	TGCAGCTGCCGGTGGTCAACGGAGACCCAGTACTTC	CSCRWSTETQYF
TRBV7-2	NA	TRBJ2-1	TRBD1	TGTGCCAGCAGCTCCGCACTACCCGGGACAGGGGGCAGGCAGTTCTTC	CASSSALPGTGGRQFF
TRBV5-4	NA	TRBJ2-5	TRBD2	TGTGCCAGCAGCGCAGGACTAGCGGGAACACTCCAAGAGACCCAGTACTTC	CASSAGLAGTLQETQYF
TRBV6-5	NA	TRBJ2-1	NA	TGTGCCAGCAGAACCACAGGGATGCGAAATGAGCAGTTCTTC	CASRTTGMRNEQFF
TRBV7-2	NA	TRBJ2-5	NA	TGTGCCAGCAGCCCGGGACTGGGGGAGACCCAGTACTTC	CASSPGLGETQYF
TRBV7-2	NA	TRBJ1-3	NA	TGTGCCAGCAGCTTAGGAAGGGGCCACTCTGGAAACACCATATATTTT	CASSLGRGHSGNTIYF
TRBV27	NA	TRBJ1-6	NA	TGTGCCAGCAGTGGGTACAGATATTCACCCCTCCACTTT	CASSGYRYSPLHF
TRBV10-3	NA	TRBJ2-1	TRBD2	TGTGCCATCAGTGTTGTTGGTGGGGGGAGCGGGATACGATCCTACAATGAGCAGTTCTTC	CAISVVGGGSGIRSYNEQFF
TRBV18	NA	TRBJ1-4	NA	TGTGCCAGCTCACCAGGCGGCAGGGGAAATGAAAAACTGTTTTTT	CASSPGGRGNEKLFF
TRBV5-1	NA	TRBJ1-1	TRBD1	TGCGCCAGCAGCCCCGGACAGGCCCTGGGAGACACTGAAGCTTTCTTT	CASSPGQALGDTEAFF
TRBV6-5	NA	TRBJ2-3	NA	TGTGCCAGCAGTTACTATCGTACAGATACGCAGTATTTT	CASSYYRTDTQYF
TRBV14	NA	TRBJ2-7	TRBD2	TGTGCCAGCAGCCGGGGTAGCGGGAGCCCGTCCTACGAGCAGTACTTC	CASSRGSGSPSYEQYF
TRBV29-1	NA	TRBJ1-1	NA	TGCAGCGGGCACAGGAACACTGAAGCTTTCTTT	CSGHRNTEAFF
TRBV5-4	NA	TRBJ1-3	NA	TGTGCCAGCAGCTTGAGGGGGAGCGACACCATATATTTT	CASSLRGSDTIYF
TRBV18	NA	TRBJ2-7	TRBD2	TGTGCCAGCTCAACTGGGACTAGCGGGTTCCCCTACGAGCAGTACTTC	CASSTGTSGFPYEQYF
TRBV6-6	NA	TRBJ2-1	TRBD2	TGTGCCAGCCGGGCGGGAGCCAAGATGAATGAGCAGTTCTTC	CASRAGAKMNEQFF
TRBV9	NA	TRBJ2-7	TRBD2	TGTGCCAGCAGCGCCGGACTAGAACCGTACCATTCCTACGAGCAGTACTTC	CASSAGLEPYHSYEQYF